Listed below are T cell receptor beta chains from one sample, sequenced in a study of cytomegalovirus exposure and HLA in healthy donors. Only in-frame clones appear in the TCRdb table, and some are missing; sequencing was by immunoSEQ multiplex PCR. This table has roughly 130,000 clones, 75% to 85% appearing once. The specimen sequenced was PBMCs. The receptors were gathered from a man aged 35-49 years in good health and CMV-seronegative. Both conserved end residues are part of each CDR3. A D gene is named only where the DNA matches it firmly.

J,V,D,CDR3
TRBJ1-3,TRBV5-5,NA,CASSSTQGSGNTIYF
TRBJ2-7,TRBV28,NA,CASRLDLSYEQYF
TRBJ2-1,TRBV30,NA,CAWSASRQSTYNEQFF
TRBJ2-1,TRBV5-4,NA,CASSFGGVYNEQFF
TRBJ2-7,TRBV5-1,TRBD1,CASSLVQGAGEQYF
TRBJ1-1,TRBV6-1,NA,CASSEPLGAPGTEAFF
TRBJ1-5,TRBV6-1,TRBD1,CASSEGQADQPQHF
TRBJ2-1,TRBV6-6,NA,CASSYQTPSYNEQFF
TRBJ2-3,TRBV5-1,TRBD2,CASSLVYSGYTDTQYF
TRBJ1-4,TRBV6-5,NA,CASSYSGHRNEKLFF
TRBJ2-7,TRBV20-1,TRBD2,CSAAPGGEQYF
TRBJ2-3,TRBV5-1,NA,CASNRGSSTDTQYF
TRBJ2-1,TRBV6-1,NA,CASSTHPSTEQFF
TRBJ2-7,TRBV4-1,NA,CASSQGEGGAHTYEQYF
TRBJ1-6,TRBV6-5,TRBD1,CASSYLTGGENSPLHF
TRBJ2-5,TRBV6-1,NA,CASTYRGFVTQYF
TRBJ2-2,TRBV5-4,TRBD2,CASSLRTSGRTGELFF
TRBJ1-1,TRBV19,TRBD1,CASDRGDLNTEAFF
TRBJ2-7,TRBV28,NA,CASLGRGHEQYF
TRBJ2-7,TRBV5-8,NA,CASSLAVQENREQYF
TRBJ2-3,TRBV7-2,TRBD2,CASSLVGLAADTQYF
TRBJ1-5,TRBV5-1,NA,CASSLFGSSPQHF
TRBJ2-5,TRBV11-3,TRBD2,CASSFRTRNEETQYF
TRBJ1-5,TRBV5-5,NA,CASSLGDRGYSNQPQHF
TRBJ1-2,TRBV15,TRBD1,CATSKPGQGIYGYTF
TRBJ2-7,TRBV7-6,NA,CASSSLAQGGRGEQYF
TRBJ1-1,TRBV29-1,NA,CSGQMGIGDTEAFF
TRBJ2-2,TRBV4-2,TRBD2,CASSQVAGLADTGELFF
TRBJ1-5,TRBV2,NA,CASKGGWGNQPQHF
TRBJ1-1,TRBV7-9,NA,CASFPLGGTTGEAFF
TRBJ2-5,TRBV5-1,NA,CPGETQYF
TRBJ1-1,TRBV5-1,NA,CASSLEGLVMNTEAFF
TRBJ2-4,TRBV30,TRBD1,CAWSLIGGPKNIQYF
TRBJ1-2,TRBV30,NA,CAWSFGKNNYGYTF
TRBJ2-7,TRBV7-2,NA,CASSPGNYEQYF
TRBJ2-3,TRBV5-1,TRBD2,CASSLAFSGSTTDTQYF
TRBJ2-7,TRBV19,NA,CASRQDSTYEQYF
TRBJ2-2,TRBV7-8,NA,CASSLPGGLGSTGELFF
TRBJ2-7,TRBV28,TRBD1,CASSLSGTGTNEQYF
TRBJ2-7,TRBV27,TRBD2,CASSDWTSGQEEQYF
TRBJ2-7,TRBV7-7,TRBD1,CASSQDRGSGEQYF
TRBJ2-5,TRBV19,NA,CASTGGKGETQYF
TRBJ2-5,TRBV7-9,NA,CASSLGQGTEETQYF
TRBJ1-2,TRBV7-2,NA,CASSLDGGSIYGYTF
TRBJ2-7,TRBV28,TRBD2,CASSSTGLAGGYEQYF
TRBJ2-7,TRBV13,NA,CASSFSSYEQYF
TRBJ1-5,TRBV6-1,NA,CASSELGGPQPQHF
TRBJ2-1,TRBV5-1,TRBD2,CASSLLAGGPENEQFF
TRBJ2-2,TRBV2,TRBD1,CASSGTGVTGELFF
TRBJ2-5,TRBV5-4,TRBD2,CASSPRPGLAGRETQYF
TRBJ1-5,TRBV6-6,NA,CASSLDRFQPQHF
TRBJ1-5,TRBV30,NA,CAWSEEGWQPQHF
TRBJ2-7,TRBV28,NA,CASSLWGRLIHYEQYF
TRBJ2-7,TRBV5-6,TRBD1,CASSLVGTGPSSYEQYF
TRBJ2-7,TRBV7-9,NA,CASSLSGTYEQYF
TRBJ2-2,TRBV19,NA,CASSPGVLNTGELFF
TRBJ2-3,TRBV2,TRBD2,CASSERGPTDTQYF
TRBJ1-1,TRBV7-2,TRBD1,CASSFDRVDTEAFF
TRBJ2-7,TRBV28,TRBD1,CASSSRQGSYEQYF